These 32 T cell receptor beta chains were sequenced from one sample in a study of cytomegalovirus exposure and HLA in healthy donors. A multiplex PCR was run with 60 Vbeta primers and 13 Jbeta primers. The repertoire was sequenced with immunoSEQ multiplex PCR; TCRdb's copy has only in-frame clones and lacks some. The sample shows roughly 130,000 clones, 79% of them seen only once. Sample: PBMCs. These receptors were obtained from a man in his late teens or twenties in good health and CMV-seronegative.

The CDR3 nucleotides are TGTGCCAGCTCCCCATCAAGCAGGAAGAACACTGAAGCTTTCTTT. This sequence encodes CASSPSSRKNTEAFF. V and J are TRBV18 and TRBJ1-1; no definite D call. Germline V CDR1 and CDR2: KGHSH, LQKENI. The germline V and J ends were trimmed by 6 bases and 1 base, with 15 bases remaining between them. The CDR3 is 15 amino acids.

Written as DNA, the CDR3 is TGTGCCAGCAGCGCCTCAGGGGGTGGACCCCAGGGGCAGTATTTT. Encoded protein: CASSASGGGPQGQYF. The chain employs TRBV7-2 and TRBJ2-3, with TRBD1 matching over 7 bases. This CDR3 is 15 amino acids long. The J segment lost 11 bases and the V segment lost 5 bases, leaving 16 bases of the junction unmatched. The germline gives CDR1 SGHTA, CDR2 FQGNSA.

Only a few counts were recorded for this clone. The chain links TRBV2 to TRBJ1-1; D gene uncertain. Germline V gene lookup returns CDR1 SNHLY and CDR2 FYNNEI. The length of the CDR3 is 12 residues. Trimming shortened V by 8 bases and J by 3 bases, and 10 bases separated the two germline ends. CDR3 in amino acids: CASEQQYTEAFF. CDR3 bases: TGTGCCAGCGAGCAACAGTACACTGAAGCTTTCTTT.

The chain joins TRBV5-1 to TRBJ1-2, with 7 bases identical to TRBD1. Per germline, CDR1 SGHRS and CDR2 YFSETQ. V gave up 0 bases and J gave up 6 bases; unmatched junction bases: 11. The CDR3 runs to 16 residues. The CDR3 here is CASSLGGSTGVNGYTF. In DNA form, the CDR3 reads TGCGCCAGCAGCTTGGGGGGCTCAACAGGGGTCAATGGCTACACCTTC.

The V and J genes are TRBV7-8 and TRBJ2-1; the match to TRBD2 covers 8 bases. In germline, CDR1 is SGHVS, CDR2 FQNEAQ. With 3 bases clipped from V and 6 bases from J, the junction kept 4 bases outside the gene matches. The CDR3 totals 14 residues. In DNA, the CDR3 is TGTGCCAGCAGCTTTACCGGGACTAGCAATGAGCAGTTCTTC. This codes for CASSFTGTSNEQFF. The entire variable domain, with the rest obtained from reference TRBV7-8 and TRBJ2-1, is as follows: GAGVSQSPRYKVAKRGQDVALRCDPISGHVSLFWYQQALGQGPEFLTYFQNEAQLDKSGLPSDRFFAERPEGSVSTLKIQRTQQEDSAVYLCASSFTGTSNEQFFGPGTRLTVL.

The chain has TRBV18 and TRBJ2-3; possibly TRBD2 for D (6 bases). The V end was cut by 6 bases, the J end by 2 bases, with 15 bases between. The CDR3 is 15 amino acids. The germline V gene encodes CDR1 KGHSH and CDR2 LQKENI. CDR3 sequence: CASSPGTLHTDTQYF. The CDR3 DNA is TGTGCCAGCTCTCCCGGGACTCTACACACAGATACGCAGTATTTT.

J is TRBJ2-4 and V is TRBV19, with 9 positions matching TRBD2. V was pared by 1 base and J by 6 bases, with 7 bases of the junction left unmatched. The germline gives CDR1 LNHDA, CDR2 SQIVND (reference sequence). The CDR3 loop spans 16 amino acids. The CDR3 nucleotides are TGTGCCAGTAGTATAGCGGCGGGAGGGCCGGGAAACATTCAGTACTTC. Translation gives CASSIAAGGPGNIQYF. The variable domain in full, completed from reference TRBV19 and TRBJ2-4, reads DGGITQSPKYLFRKEGQNVTLSCEQNLNHDAMYWYRQDPGQGLRLIYYSQIVNDFQKGDIAEGYSVSREKKESFPLTVTSAQKNPTAFYLCASSIAAGGPGNIQYFGAGTRLSVL.

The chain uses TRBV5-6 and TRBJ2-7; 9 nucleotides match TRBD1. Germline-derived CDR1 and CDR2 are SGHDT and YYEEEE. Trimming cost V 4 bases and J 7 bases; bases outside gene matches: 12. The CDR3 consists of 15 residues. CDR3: CASSLSGTGPREQYF. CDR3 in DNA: TGTGCCAGCAGCCTATCCGGGACAGGGCCGAGGGAGCAGTACTTC.

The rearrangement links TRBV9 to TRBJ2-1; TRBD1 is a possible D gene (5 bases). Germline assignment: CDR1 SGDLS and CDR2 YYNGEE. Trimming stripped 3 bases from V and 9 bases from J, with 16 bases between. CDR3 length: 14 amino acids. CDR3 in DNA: TGTGCCAGCAGCGCTGAAGGGGCGGTGGGTGAGCAGTTCTTC. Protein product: CASSAEGAVGEQFF.

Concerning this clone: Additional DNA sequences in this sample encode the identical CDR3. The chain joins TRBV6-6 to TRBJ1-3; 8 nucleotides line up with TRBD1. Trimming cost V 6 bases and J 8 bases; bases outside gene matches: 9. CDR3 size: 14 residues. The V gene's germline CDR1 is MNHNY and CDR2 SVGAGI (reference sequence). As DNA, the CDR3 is TGTGCCAGCAGCGGACAGGGCATTTGGGACACCATATATTTT. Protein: CASSGQGIWDTIYF.

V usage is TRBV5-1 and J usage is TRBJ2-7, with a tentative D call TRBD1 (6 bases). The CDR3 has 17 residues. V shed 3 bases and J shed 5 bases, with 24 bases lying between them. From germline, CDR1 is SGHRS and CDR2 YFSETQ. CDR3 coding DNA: TGCGCCAGCAGCTGGCGGCAAGGTGGGGGCAGCGCTGACGAGCAGTACTTC. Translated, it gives CASSWRQGGGSADEQYF.

The CDR3: CASSLSVLGSRDTQYF. The CDR3 DNA follows: TGTGCCAGCAGCTTGTCTGTGTTGGGCTCAAGAGATACGCAGTATTTT. This chain links TRBV5-4 with TRBJ2-3; no firm D call. The CDR3 is 16 residues long. CDR1 is SGHNT, CDR2 YYREEE, per germline (reference sequence). The ends were cut back, 1 base at V and 5 bases at J, with 17 bases in the middle.

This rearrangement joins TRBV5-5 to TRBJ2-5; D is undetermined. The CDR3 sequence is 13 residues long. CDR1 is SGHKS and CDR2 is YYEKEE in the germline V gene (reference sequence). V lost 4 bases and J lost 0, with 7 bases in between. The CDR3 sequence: CASSLTYQETQYF. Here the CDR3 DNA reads TGTGCCAGCAGCCTGACATACCAAGAGACCCAGTACTTC.

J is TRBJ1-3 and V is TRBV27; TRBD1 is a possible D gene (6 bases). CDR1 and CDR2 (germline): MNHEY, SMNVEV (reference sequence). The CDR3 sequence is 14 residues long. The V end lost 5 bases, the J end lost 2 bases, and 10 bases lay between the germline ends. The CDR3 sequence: CASSVQGPGNTIYF. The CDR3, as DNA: TGTGCCAGCAGTGTACAGGGACCTGGAAACACCATATATTTT.

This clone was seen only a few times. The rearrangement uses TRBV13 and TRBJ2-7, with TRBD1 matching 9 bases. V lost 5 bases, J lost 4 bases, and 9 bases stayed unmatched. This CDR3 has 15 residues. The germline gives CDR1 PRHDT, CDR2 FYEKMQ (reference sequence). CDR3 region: CASSTRQGGPYEQYV. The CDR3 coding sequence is TGTGCCAGCAGCACACGACAGGGGGGGCCGTACGAGCAGTACGTC.

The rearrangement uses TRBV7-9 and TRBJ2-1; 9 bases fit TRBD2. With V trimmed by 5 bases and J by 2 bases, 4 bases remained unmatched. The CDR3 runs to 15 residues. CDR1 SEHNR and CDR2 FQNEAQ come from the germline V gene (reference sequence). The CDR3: CASSVGTSPYNEQFF. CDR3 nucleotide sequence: TGTGCCAGCAGCGTAGGGACTAGCCCCTACAATGAGCAGTTCTTC.

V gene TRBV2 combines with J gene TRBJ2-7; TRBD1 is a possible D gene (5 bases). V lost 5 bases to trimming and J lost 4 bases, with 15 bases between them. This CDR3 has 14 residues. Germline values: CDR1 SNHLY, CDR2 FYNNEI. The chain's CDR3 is CASSPDSTLYEQYF. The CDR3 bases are TGTGCCAGCAGTCCCGACAGCACCTTGTACGAGCAGTACTTC. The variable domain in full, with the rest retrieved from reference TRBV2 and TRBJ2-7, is EPEVTQTPSHQVTQMGQEVILRCVPISNHLYFYWYRQILGQKVEFLVSFYNNEISEKSEIFDDQFSVERPDGSNFTLKIRSTKLEDSAMYFCASSPDSTLYEQYFGPGTRLTVT.

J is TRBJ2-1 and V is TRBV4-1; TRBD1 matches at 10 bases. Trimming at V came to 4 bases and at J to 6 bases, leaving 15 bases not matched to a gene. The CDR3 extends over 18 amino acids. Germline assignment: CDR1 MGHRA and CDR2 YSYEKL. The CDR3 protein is CASSRREHRDRGRNEQFF. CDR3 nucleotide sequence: TGCGCCAGCAGCCGACGAGAACACCGGGACAGGGGTCGCAATGAGCAGTTCTTC.

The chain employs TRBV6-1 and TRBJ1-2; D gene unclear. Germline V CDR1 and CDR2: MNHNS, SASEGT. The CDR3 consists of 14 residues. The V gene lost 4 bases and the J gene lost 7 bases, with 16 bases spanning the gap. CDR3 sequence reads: CASSVTPWRVGYTF. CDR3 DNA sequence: TGTGCCAGCAGTGTCACCCCCTGGCGGGTTGGCTACACCTTC.

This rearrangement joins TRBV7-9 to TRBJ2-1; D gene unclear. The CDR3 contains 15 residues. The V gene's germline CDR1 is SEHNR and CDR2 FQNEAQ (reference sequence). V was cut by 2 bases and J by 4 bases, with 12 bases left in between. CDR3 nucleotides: TGTGCCAGCAGCTTATGGCTAGTCGGGTACAATGAGCAGTTCTTC. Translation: CASSLWLVGYNEQFF. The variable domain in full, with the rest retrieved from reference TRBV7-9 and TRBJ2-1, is DTGVSQNPRHKITKRGQNVTFRCDPISEHNRLYWYRQTLGQGPEFLTYFQNEAQLEKSRLLSDRFSAERPKGSFSTLEIQRTEQGDSAMYLCASSLWLVGYNEQFFGPGTRLTVL.

The CDR3 loop reads CASSYPGQGNYGYTF. Here the CDR3 DNA reads TGTGCCAGCAGTTACCCCGGACAGGGAAACTATGGCTACACCTTC. V and J are TRBV6-6 and TRBJ1-2, with TRBD1 matching 8 bases. The CDR3 length is 15 residues. Germline V CDR1 and CDR2: MNHNY, SVGAGI (reference sequence). The V segment lost 2 bases and the J segment 2 bases; nucleotides outside the gene matches: 4.

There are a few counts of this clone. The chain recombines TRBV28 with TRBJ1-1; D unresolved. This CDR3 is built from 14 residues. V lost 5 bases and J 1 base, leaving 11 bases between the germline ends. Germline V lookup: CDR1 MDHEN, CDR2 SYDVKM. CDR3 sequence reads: CASSIALGNTEAFF. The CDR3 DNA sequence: TGTGCCAGCAGTATAGCCCTTGGGAACACTGAAGCTTTCTTT.

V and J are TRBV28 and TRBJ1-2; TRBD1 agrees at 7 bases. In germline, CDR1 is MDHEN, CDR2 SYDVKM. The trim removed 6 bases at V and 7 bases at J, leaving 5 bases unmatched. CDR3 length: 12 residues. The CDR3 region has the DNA TGTGCCAGCAGCTTTTACAGGGGTGGCTACACCTTC. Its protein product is CASSFYRGGYTF.

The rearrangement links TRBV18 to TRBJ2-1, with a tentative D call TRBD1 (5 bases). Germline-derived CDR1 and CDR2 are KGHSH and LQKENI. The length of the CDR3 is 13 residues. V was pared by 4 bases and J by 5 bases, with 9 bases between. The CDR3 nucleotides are TGTGCCAGCTCACAAGACAGTAACAATGAGCAGTTCTTC. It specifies CASSQDSNNEQFF.

CDR3 nucleotides: TGCAGTGCGAGGACTGGAAACACCATATATTTT. This sequence encodes CSARTGNTIYF. This chain uses TRBV20-1 with TRBJ1-3; D uncertain. Germline lookup yields CDR1 DFQATT and CDR2 SNEGSKA (reference sequence). The CDR3 has 11 amino acids. The V and J ends lost 6 bases and 2 bases respectively, with 5 bases between them.

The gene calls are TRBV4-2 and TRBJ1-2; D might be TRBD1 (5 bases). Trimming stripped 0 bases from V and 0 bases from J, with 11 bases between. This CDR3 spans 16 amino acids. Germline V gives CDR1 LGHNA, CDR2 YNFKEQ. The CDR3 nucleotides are TGTGCCAGCAGCCAAGACGGGGGGACCGCTAACTATGGCTACACCTTC. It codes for CASSQDGGTANYGYTF.

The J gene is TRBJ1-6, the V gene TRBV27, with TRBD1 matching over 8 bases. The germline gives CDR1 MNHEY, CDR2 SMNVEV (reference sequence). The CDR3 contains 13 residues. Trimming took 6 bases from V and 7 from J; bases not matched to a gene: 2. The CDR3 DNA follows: TGTGCCAGCAGCCGACAGGGGAATTCACCCCTCCACTTT. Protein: CASSRQGNSPLHF.

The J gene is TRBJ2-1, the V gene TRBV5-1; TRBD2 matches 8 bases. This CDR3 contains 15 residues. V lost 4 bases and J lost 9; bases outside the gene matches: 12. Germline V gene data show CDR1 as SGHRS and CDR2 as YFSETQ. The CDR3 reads CASSQTSGEMPEQFF. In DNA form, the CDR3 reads TGCGCCAGCAGCCAAACTAGCGGAGAGATGCCTGAGCAGTTCTTC.

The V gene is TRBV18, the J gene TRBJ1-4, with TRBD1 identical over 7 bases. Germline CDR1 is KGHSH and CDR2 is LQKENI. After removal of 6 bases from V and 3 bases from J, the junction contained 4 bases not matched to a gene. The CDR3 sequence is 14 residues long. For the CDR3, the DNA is TGTGCCAGCTCGCGACAGGGCCCTAATGAAAAACTGTTTTTT. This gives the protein CASSRQGPNEKLFF. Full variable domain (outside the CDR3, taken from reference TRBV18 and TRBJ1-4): NAGVMQNPRHLVRRRGQEARLRCSPMKGHSHVYWYRQLPEEGLKFMVYLQKENIIDESGMPKERFSAEFPKEGPSILRIQQVVRGDSAAYFCASSRQGPNEKLFFGSGTQLSVL.

The CDR3 bases are TGTGCCAGCAGACGTATAAGCGGGATGGTCAAAAACATTCAGTACTTC. This translates into CASRRISGMVKNIQYF. The rearrangement joins TRBV27 to TRBJ2-4, with 7 nucleotides matching TRBD2. The CDR3 runs 16 residues. Germline V lookup: CDR1 MNHEY, CDR2 SMNVEV (reference sequence). V gave up 6 bases and J gave up 3 bases; unmatched junction bases: 11.

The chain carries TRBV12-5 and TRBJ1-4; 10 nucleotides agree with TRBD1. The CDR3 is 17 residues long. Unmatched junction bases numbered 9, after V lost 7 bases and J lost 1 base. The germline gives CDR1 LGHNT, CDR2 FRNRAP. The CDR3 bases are TGTGCTAGTGCCACGGACAGGGGGGGTGTAACTAATGAAAAACTGTTTTTT. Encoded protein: CASATDRGGVTNEKLFF.

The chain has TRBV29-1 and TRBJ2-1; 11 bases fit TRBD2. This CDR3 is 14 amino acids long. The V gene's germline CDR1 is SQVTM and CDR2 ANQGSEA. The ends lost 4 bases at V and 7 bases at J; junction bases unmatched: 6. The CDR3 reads CSVVAGGPGNEQFF. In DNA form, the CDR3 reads TGCAGCGTTGTAGCGGGAGGGCCGGGGAATGAGCAGTTCTTC.